Following are 29 T cell receptor beta chains from one sample sequenced in a study of blood T cell repertoires in COVID-19. The protocol was immunoSEQ multiplex PCR, while the TCRdb copy is restricted to in-frame clones and leaves out a portion. This sample has about 76,000 clones, with more than 75% found just once. The specimen was peripheral blood. The receptor set was obtained from a man in his fifties or sixties with COVID-19, enrolled during active disease.

The chain joins TRBV3-1 (or the pseudogene TRBV3-2) to TRBJ2-1; D gene uncertain. Trimming pared 5 bases from V and 0 bases from J, leaving 14 bases between. There are 16 residues in the CDR3. Per the germline V gene, CDR1 is LGHDT and CDR2 is YNNKEL (reference sequence). The CDR3 nucleotides read TGTGCCAGCAGCTTTTGGAGCGCTAGCTCCTACAATGAGCAGTTCTTC. Its translation is CASSFWSASSYNEQFF.

The V gene is TRBV7-3, the J gene TRBJ2-3, with TRBD2 identical over 16 bases. J was trimmed by 4 bases and V by 5 bases; bases with no gene match: 18. The V gene's germline CDR1 is SGHTA and CDR2 FQGTGA. CDR3 length equals 21 residues. The CDR3 protein is CASSPLRGQGTSGRAADTQYF. CDR3 nucleotides: TGTGCCAGCAGCCCCCTGAGGGGACAGGGGACTAGCGGGAGGGCTGCAGATACGCAGTATTTT. The full variable domain, its missing parts supplied by reference TRBV7-3 and TRBJ2-3, is GAGVSQTPSNKVTEKGKYVELRCDPISGHTALYWYRQSLGQGPEFLIYFQGTGAADDSGLPNDRFFAVRPEGSVSTLKIQRTERGDSAVYLCASSPLRGQGTSGRAADTQYFGPGTRLTVL.

The chain combines TRBV7-3 with TRBJ1-1; perhaps TRBD1 as D (6 bases). CDR1 and CDR2 from the germline V gene are SGHTA and FQGTGA. The CDR3 runs 17 residues. Trimming shortened V by 5 bases and J by 1 base, and 20 bases separated the two germline ends. The CDR3 bases are TGTGCCAGCAGCCCAAACCCTACGGGAGGGGGGAACACTGAAGCTTTCTTT. It codes for CASSPNPTGGGNTEAFF.

J is TRBJ2-5 and V is TRBV24-1; D is perhaps TRBD2 (6 bases). Germline V gives CDR1 KGHDR, CDR2 SFDVKD. The V gene lost 1 base and the J gene lost 1 base, with 9 bases spanning the gap. This CDR3 is built from 15 residues. The CDR3 DNA reads as TGTGCCACCAGTGATTTTGGAGGGGCCCAAGAGACCCAGTACTTC. It is translated as CATSDFGGAQETQYF.

The chain links TRBV7-9 to TRBJ1-1; no definite D call. The germline V and J ends were trimmed by 5 bases and 2 bases, with 9 bases remaining between them. There are 13 residues in the CDR3. Looked up from germline, CDR1 is SEHNR and CDR2 is FQNEAQ (reference sequence). The CDR3 is CASSRTINTEAFF. CDR3 sequence (DNA): TGTGCCAGCAGCCGAACTATAAACACTGAAGCTTTCTTT.

In its sample, this clone was seen a few times. The CDR3 loop reads CASKVGLKYNSPLHF. The CDR3 DNA sequence: TGTGCCAGCAAAGTCGGACTGAAGTATAATTCACCCCTCCACTTT. The V and J genes are TRBV28 and TRBJ1-6; D unresolved. Deletions cut 7 bases from V and 4 bases from J, with 14 bases between. Germline-derived CDR1 and CDR2 are MDHEN and SYDVKM. This CDR3 region has 15 residues.

V and J are TRBV7-9 and TRBJ1-2, with TRBD1 identical over 7 bases. J was trimmed by 8 bases and V by 2 bases; bases with no gene match: 2. CDR3 size: 12 residues. Germline CDR1 reads SEHNR; CDR2 reads FQNEAQ (reference sequence). Here the CDR3 DNA reads TGTGCCAGCAGCTTAAGGGGGCGAGGCTACACCTTC. Residues: CASSLRGRGYTF.

This sequence joins TRBV28 and TRBJ1-1, with 8 positions matching TRBD1. The CDR3 extends over 14 amino acids. V lost 2 bases and J lost 3; bases outside the gene matches: 2. Germline values: CDR1 MDHEN, CDR2 SYDVKM. This chain's CDR3 is CASSLGQGYTEAFF. The CDR3 DNA reads TGTGCCAGCAGTTTAGGACAGGGCTACACTGAAGCTTTCTTT.

This chain links TRBV3-1 (or the pseudogene TRBV3-2) with TRBJ2-5, with TRBD2 matching 9 bases. The ends lost 0 bases at V and 1 base at J; junction bases unmatched: 9. This CDR3 has 18 amino acids. Germline V gene sequence: CDR1 LGHDT, CDR2 YNNKEL (reference sequence). This CDR3 reads CASSQDLSAGGIQETQYF. The CDR3 DNA reads TGTGCCAGCAGCCAAGATCTCTCCGCGGGAGGGATCCAAGAGACCCAGTACTTC.

This chain uses TRBV6-2 or TRBV6-3 with TRBJ1-4; possibly TRBD1 for D (5 bases). This CDR3 is built from 16 residues. The germline V gene encodes CDR1 MNHEY and CDR2 SVGEGT. V lost 4 bases and J lost 7, with 19 bases in between. CDR3 bases: TGTGCCAGCAGTTCGGGCTCCTCAGGGTTTGGTGAAAAACTGTTTTTT. It yields the protein CASSSGSSGFGEKLFF.

This clone was observed a handful of times. This CDR3 is CASSVRQGRGLNSPLHF. The CDR3 bases are TGTGCCAGCAGTGTTCGCCAAGGCAGGGGGCTTAATTCACCCCTCCACTTT. The genes are TRBV6-1 and TRBJ1-6; 8 bases are a match to TRBD1. With 4 bases clipped from V and 6 bases from J, the junction kept 11 bases outside the gene matches. This CDR3 is built from 17 residues. Germline V gives CDR1 MNHNS, CDR2 SASEGT.

Only a few counts were recorded for this clone. Other DNA sequences from this sample encode an identical CDR3 as well. The chain recombines TRBV3-1 (or the pseudogene TRBV3-2) with TRBJ2-3; D not certain. The CDR3 covers 14 residues. Germline V gene lookup returns CDR1 LGHDT and CDR2 YNNKEL (reference sequence). Trimming removed 5 bases from V and 3 bases from J, with 12 bases in between. The CDR3 coding sequence is TGTGCCAGCAGCGCGCGGTCAGTGACAGATACGCAGTATTTT. This codes for CASSARSVTDTQYF.

The chain uses TRBV19 and TRBJ2-7; the match to TRBD2 covers 8 bases. V dropped 1 base and J dropped 4; count of bases not matched to a gene: 6. This CDR3 is 15 amino acids long. Looked up from germline, CDR1 is LNHDA and CDR2 is SQIVND (reference sequence). The CDR3 protein is CASSIGAGGLYEQYF. CDR3 nucleotides: TGTGCCAGTAGTATAGGCGCGGGGGGCCTTTACGAGCAGTACTTC.

This chain connects TRBV7-9 to TRBJ2-5, with 7 bases identical to TRBD2. Per the germline V gene, CDR1 is SEHNR and CDR2 is FQNEAQ (reference sequence). J gave up 1 base and V 5 bases, and 4 bases lay outside the gene matches. The CDR3 covers 14 residues. Written as DNA, the CDR3 is TGTGCCAGCAGCGGGCGCGGGGGCCAAGAGACCCAGTACTTC. It encodes CASSGRGGQETQYF.

This chain uses TRBV28 with TRBJ2-7; 10 nucleotides agree with TRBD1. There are 14 residues in the CDR3. J was trimmed by 6 bases and V by 5 bases; bases with no gene match: 7. Germline assignment: CDR1 MDHEN and CDR2 SYDVKM. The CDR3, as DNA: TGTGCCAGCAGTACGGGACAGGGGAAGATCGAGCAGTACTTC. Translating gives CASSTGQGKIEQYF.

The rearrangement links TRBV28 to TRBJ1-6, with TRBD1 matching over 10 bases. This CDR3 has 16 residues. Germline values: CDR1 MDHEN, CDR2 SYDVKM. The trim removed 5 bases at V and 2 bases at J, leaving 3 bases unmatched. The CDR3 spells CASSGDRGPYNSPLHF. Here the CDR3 DNA reads TGTGCCAGCAGTGGGGACAGGGGACCCTATAATTCACCCCTCCACTTT.

The chain links TRBV6-1 to TRBJ1-1; D is undetermined. The germline V gene has CDR1 MNHNS and CDR2 SASEGT. The CDR3 runs 13 residues. Trimming removed 3 bases from V and 4 bases from J, with 9 bases in between. CDR3 bases: TGTGCCAGCAGTGACCTTCTTCCCACTGAAGCTTTCTTT. Residues: CASSDLLPTEAFF.

The CDR3 DNA sequence: TGCAGCGTTGTAGGACACCAATACAATGAGCAGTTCTTC. Protein sequence: CSVVGHQYNEQFF. The chain combines TRBV29-1 with TRBJ2-1; maybe TRBD1 (5 bases). CDR1 SQVTM and CDR2 ANQGSEA come from the germline V gene. CDR3 size: 13 residues. V lost 4 bases and J 4 bases, leaving 11 bases between the germline ends.

The chain is built from TRBV10-2 and TRBJ2-5, with 9 positions matching TRBD2. J lost 2 bases, V lost 10 bases, and 5 bases had no gene match. Germline lookup yields CDR1 WSHSY and CDR2 SAAADI. The CDR3 runs to 13 residues. CDR3 residues: CATILAGQETQYF. The CDR3 region has the DNA TGCGCCACCATCCTAGCGGGGCAAGAGACCCAGTACTTC.

V usage is TRBV7-2 and J usage is TRBJ2-5; tentatively, D is TRBD1 (6 bases). The germline gives CDR1 SGHTA, CDR2 FQGNSA. This CDR3 has 16 residues. Trimming pared 5 bases from V and 5 bases from J, leaving 21 bases between. CDR3 region: CASSLPTGSTRETQYF. In DNA, the CDR3 is TGTGCCAGCAGCCTACCGACAGGAAGCACTAGGGAGACCCAGTACTTC.

J is TRBJ2-3 and V is TRBV3-1 (or the pseudogene TRBV3-2); 11 bases map to TRBD2. This CDR3 contains 17 residues. V trimming: 4 bases; J trimming: 2 bases; junction bases outside the gene matches: 8. Germline V gives CDR1 LGHDT, CDR2 YNNKEL (reference sequence). CDR3 coding DNA: TGTGCCAGCAGCCTCTCACTAGCGGGGGACCTCACAGATACGCAGTATTTT. This codes for CASSLSLAGDLTDTQYF.

The V and J genes are TRBV5-1 and TRBJ1-2; maybe TRBD1 (6 bases). The CDR3 totals 14 residues. CDR1 SGHRS and CDR2 YFSETQ come from the germline V gene. V was shortened by 4 bases and J by 7 bases, with 17 bases between the two germline ends. The DNA for the CDR3 is TGCGCCAGCAGCGTTACAGGGCTGAGTGGTGGCTACACCTTC. This gives the protein CASSVTGLSGGYTF.

The V call is TRBV3-1 (or the pseudogene TRBV3-2), the J call TRBJ2-7; 7 bases are shared with TRBD1. With V trimmed by 4 bases and J by 0 bases, 6 bases remained unmatched. CDR3 length: 15 residues. Germline assignment: CDR1 LGHDT and CDR2 YNNKEL (reference sequence). CDR3 nucleotide sequence: TGTGCCAGCAGCCTAGGGGACAGTAGCTCCTACGAGCAGTACTTC. Translated, it gives CASSLGDSSSYEQYF.

This clone occurred once. The chain combines TRBV24-1 with TRBJ1-3; 8 positions agree with TRBD1. CDR1 and CDR2 (germline): KGHDR, SFDVKD. V shed 4 bases, J shed 3 bases, and the junction held 4 bases outside the gene matches. The length of the CDR3 is 15 residues. Here the CDR3 DNA reads TGTGCCACCAGTGACCATGACAGGGGTGGAAACACCATATATTTT. It yields the protein CATSDHDRGGNTIYF.

The CDR3 loop is CASTDVRTQETQYF. In DNA, the CDR3 is TGTGCCAGCACCGACGTCCGGACACAAGAGACCCAGTACTTC. J is TRBJ2-5 and V is TRBV28; a weak D match, TRBD1 (5 bases). Trimming left V 7 bases short and J 2 bases short, with 14 bases between. Germline CDR1 and CDR2: MDHEN and SYDVKM. This CDR3 has 14 residues.

This chain joins TRBV7-3 and TRBJ2-1; no clear D gene. Deletions cut 4 bases from V and 7 bases from J, with 8 bases between. The CDR3 runs to 12 residues. The germline gives CDR1 SGHTA, CDR2 FQGTGA. The chain's CDR3 is CASSSLGNEQFF. Here the CDR3 DNA reads TGTGCCAGCAGCTCTCTAGGTAATGAGCAGTTCTTC.

V is TRBV11-2 and J is TRBJ2-7; TRBD1 aligns across 7 bases. The CDR3 loop spans 14 amino acids. V lost 5 bases to trimming and J lost 2 bases; unmatched junction nucleotides: 6. CDR1 is SGHAT, CDR2 FQNNGV, per germline. CDR3 sequence (DNA): TGTGCCAGCAGCCTACGACAGGGCGCCTACGAGCAGTACTTC. Translation gives CASSLRQGAYEQYF.

The chain uses TRBV19 and TRBJ2-1; D is possibly TRBD1 (7 bases). This CDR3 spans 14 amino acids. The V end was cut by 8 bases, the J end by 7 bases, with 18 bases between. From germline, CDR1 is LNHDA and CDR2 SQIVND (reference sequence). DNA of the CDR3: TGTGCCAGTTCCCAGGGGGGTAGGGATAATGAGCAGTTCTTC. This gives the protein CASSQGGRDNEQFF.

V usage is TRBV12-3 or TRBV12-4 and J usage is TRBJ1-2; D call uncertain. The CDR3 sequence is 13 residues long. V lost 5 bases, J lost 1 base, and 8 bases lay in between. The CDR3 bases are TGTGCCAGCAGTATACATCTTAACTATGGCTACACCTTC. Translated: CASSIHLNYGYTF.